This T cell receptor (beta chain) was identified in a study of blood T cells in healthy people across ages (dated by TCRdb to between 2014 and 2017). Regarding the research as a whole: In model experiments, roughly one uniquely barcoded TCR beta cDNA molecule per two T cells was captured by template switching. The study measured age-related changes in TCR beta repertoire diversity using deep sequencing normalized with unique cDNA molecular identifiers. The donors were divided into four age groups: young (average around 15 years), middle-aged (approximately 41), aged (approximately 64) and long-lived (around 87). To avoid experimental bias, donors of different ages were spread randomly across the sequencing lanes. Two additional independent replicas of 1 million unique cDNA reads from the same blood draw were analyzed for two donors (one aged 18 to 30 and one aged 80 or older). The research as a whole found: Donor CMV infection status was unknown, potentially confounding age-related changes in expanded clonotypes. As age increased, observed TCR beta diversity per million T cells dropped in a roughly linear way, and a significant reduction was already evident by age about 40. A strong correlation was found between observed TCR beta diversity and the percentage of naive T cells measured by flow cytometry. Compared with the aged group, more naive CD4+ T cells, fewer expanded clones and increased TCR diversity were shown by the long-lived group, suggesting age selection. Total diversity estimates from one million sequenced T cells were considered lower bounds and underestimates. Because profiling used bulk unsorted PBMCs, naive and antigen-experienced compartments could not be compared conclusively.

The library was prepared using 5' RACE. Instrument used: Illumina HiSeq 2500. A second PCR of about 6 to 11 cycles was performed with a sample-barcoded 5' primer and a J-beta primer mix. Each TCR beta cDNA molecule received a unique molecular identifier from a template-switch 5' adaptor carrying 12 random nucleotides. Each sample yielded at least 2.5 million CDR3-containing paired-end reads. First-strand cDNA was synthesized from all RNA with the Mint cDNA synthesis kit, primed by a TRBC-specific oligonucleotide. After uracil-DNA glycosylase treatment, a first 18-cycle PCR used universal primers M1SS and BC2_uni_R on all cDNA. The source study handled its data this way. Each sample was normalized by randomly selecting 1 million high-quality reads, each carrying a distinct molecular identifier. Instead of being binned into consensus sequences, reads with shared molecular identifiers were discarded. MiTCR, with a Q25 quality threshold and the strictest error-elimination algorithm, was used for CDR3 identification, clonotype clustering and error correction. A nonparametric unseen species model with Euler transformation was used to estimate a lower bound on total TCR beta diversity. TCRdb redid the processing of the public reads, applying fastp at Q25 and MiXCR, and retained in-frame beta chains. Rows merge per CDR3 protein into single entries with the most common DNA and genes. TCRdb, rather than the study authors, made the V and J calls. The sample includes around 870,000 distinct CDR3 sequences, with under 30% observed a single time. Together, the top ten hold roughly a sixth of the sample.

The 39 donors, aged about 6 to 95 years, were systemically healthy Caucasian individuals from Russia. Each donor gave ten milliliters of peripheral blood, drawn into EDTA-treated Vacutainer tubes. Ficoll-Paque density-gradient centrifugation was used to isolate PBMCs, with at least 7 million obtained per sample. Total RNA was extracted from PBMCs with Trizol reagent, with at least 6 micrograms obtained per sample. Naive CD45RAhigh/CD27high T cell percentages were measured by flow cytometry on a PBMC aliquot from every donor. This clonotype appeared a few times. No antigen is known for it. Base qualities are not recorded, but no much larger clone differs from it by a single base. CDR1 and CDR2 (ENHRY, SYGVKD) derive from the germline V gene. The CDR3, from cysteine to phenylalanine, totals 11 residues. The only DNA kept is the CDR3, 33 bases in frame from the first base. V sheds 6 bases and J sheds 4 bases, leaving 6 bases between their ends.

This TCR was sampled from an elderly woman in good health. Sequences were obtained from blood. The chain is made from TRBV10-3 and TRBJ1-1; possibly the D gene is TRBD1, per 5 matching bases. CDR3 loop: CAISGGTEAFF. Here is the DNA: TGTGCCATCAGCGGGGGCACTGAAGCTTTCTTT.